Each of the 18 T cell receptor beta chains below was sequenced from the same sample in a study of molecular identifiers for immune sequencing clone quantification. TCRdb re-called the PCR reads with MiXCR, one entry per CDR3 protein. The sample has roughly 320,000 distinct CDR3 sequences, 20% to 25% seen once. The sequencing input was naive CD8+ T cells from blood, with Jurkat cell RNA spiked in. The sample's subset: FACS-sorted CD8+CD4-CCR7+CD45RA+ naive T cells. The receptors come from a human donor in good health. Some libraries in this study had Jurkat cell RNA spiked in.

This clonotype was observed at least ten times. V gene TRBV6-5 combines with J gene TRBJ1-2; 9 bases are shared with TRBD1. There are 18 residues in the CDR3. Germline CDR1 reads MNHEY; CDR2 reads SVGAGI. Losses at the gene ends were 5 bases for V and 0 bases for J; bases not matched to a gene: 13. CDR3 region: CASSKNLRGTGTNYGYTF. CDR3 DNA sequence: TGTGCCAGCAGTAAAAACCTTAGGGGGACAGGGACTAACTATGGCTACACCTTC.

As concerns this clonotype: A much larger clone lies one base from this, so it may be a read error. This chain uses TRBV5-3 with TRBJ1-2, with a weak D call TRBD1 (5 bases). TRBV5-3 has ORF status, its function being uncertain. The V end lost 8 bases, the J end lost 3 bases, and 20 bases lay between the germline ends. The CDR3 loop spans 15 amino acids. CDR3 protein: CASSPGLGSYYGYTF. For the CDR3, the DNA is TGTGCCAGCAGCCCGGGACTGGGTTCATACTATGGCTACACCTTC.

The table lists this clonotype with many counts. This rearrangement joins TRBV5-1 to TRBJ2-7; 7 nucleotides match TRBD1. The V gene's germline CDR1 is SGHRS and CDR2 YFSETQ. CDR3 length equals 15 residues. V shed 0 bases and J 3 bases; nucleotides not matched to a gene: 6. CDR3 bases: TGCGCCAGCAGCTTGGGACAGGGTTCCGTCTACGAGCAGTACTTC. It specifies CASSLGQGSVYEQYF.

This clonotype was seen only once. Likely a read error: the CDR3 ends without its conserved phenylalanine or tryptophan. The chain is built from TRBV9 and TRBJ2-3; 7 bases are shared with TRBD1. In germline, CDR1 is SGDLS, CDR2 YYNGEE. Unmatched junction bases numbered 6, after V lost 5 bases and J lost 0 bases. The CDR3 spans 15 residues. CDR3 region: CASSTGTVSTDTQYS. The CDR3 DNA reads TGTGCCAGCAGTACCGGGACAGTTAGCACAGATACGCAGTATTCT.

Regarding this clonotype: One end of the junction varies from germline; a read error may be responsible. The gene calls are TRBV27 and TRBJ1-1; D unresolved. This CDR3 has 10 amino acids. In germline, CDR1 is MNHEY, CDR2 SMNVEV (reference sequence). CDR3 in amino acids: CTSSLSSPFF. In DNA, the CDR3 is TGTACCAGCAGTTTATCTTCGCCTTTCTTT.

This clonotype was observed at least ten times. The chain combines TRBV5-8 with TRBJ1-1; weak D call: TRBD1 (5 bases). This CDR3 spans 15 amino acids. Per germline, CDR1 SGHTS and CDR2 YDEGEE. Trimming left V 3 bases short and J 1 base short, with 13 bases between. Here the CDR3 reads CASSWGISENTEAFF. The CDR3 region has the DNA TGTGCCAGCAGCTGGGGGATCTCTGAGAACACTGAAGCTTTCTTT.

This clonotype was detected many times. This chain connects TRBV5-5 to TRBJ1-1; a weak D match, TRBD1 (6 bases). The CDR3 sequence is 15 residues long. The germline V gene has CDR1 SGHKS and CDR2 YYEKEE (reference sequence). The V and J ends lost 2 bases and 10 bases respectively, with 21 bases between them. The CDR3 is CASSLITGGHTAAFF. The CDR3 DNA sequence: TGTGCCAGCAGCTTAATAACGGGGGGACATACGGCAGCTTTCTTT. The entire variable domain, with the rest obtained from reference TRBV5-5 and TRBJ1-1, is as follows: DAGVTQSPTHLIKTRGQQVTLRCSPISGHKSVSWYQQVLGQGPQFIFQYYEKEERGRGNFPDRFSARQFPNYSSELNVNALLLGDSALYLCASSLITGGHTAAFFGQGTRLTVV.

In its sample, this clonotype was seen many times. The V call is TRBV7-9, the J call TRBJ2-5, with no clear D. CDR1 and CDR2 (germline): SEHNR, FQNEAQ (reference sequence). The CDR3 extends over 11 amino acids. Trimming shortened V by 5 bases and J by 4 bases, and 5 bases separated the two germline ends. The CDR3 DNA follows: TGTGCCAGCAGCCGGAGAGAGACCCAGTACTTC. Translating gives CASSRRETQYF. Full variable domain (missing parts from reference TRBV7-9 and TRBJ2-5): DTGVSQNPRHKITKRGQNVTFRCDPISEHNRLYWYRQTLGQGPEFLTYFQNEAQLEKSRLLSDRFSAERPKGSFSTLEIQRTEQGDSAMYLCASSRRETQYFGPGTRLLVL.

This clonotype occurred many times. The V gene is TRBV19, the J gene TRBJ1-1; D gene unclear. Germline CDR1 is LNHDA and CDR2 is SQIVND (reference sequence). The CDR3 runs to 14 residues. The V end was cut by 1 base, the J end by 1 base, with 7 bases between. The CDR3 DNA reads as TGTGCCAGTAGTATAGGGGGATCGAACACTGAAGCTTTCTTT. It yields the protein CASSIGGSNTEAFF.

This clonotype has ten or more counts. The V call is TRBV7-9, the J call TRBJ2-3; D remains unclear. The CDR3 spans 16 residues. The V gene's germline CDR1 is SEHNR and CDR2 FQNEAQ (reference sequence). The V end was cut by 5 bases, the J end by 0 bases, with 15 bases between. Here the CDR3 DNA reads TGTGCCAGCAGCCAAATAGATGTCCGGAGCACAGATACGCAGTATTTT. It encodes CASSQIDVRSTDTQYF.

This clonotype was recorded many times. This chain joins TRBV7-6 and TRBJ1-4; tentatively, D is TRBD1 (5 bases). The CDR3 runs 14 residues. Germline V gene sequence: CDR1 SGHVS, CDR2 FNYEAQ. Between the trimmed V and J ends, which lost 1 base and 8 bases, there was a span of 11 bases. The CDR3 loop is CASSLDSGSEKLFF. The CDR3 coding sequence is TGTGCCAGCAGCTTAGATTCAGGGTCCGAAAAACTGTTTTTT. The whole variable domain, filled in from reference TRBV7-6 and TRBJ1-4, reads GAGVSQSPRYKVTKRGQDVALRCDPISGHVSLYWYRQALGQGPEFLTYFNYEAQQDKSGLPNDRFSAERPEGSISTLTIQRTEQRDSAMYRCASSLDSGSEKLFFGSGTQLSVL.

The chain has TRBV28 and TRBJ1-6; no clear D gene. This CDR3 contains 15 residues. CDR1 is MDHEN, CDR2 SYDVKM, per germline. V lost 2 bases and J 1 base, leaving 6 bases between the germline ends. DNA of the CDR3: TGTGCCAGCAGTTTAGTGGGGTCCTATAATTCACCCCTCCACTTT. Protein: CASSLVGSYNSPLHF.

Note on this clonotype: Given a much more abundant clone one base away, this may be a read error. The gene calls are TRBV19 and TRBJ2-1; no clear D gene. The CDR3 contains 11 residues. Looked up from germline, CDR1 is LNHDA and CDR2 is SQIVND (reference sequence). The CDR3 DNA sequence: TGTGACAGTAGATTCGGGCAGGAGCAGTTCTTC. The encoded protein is CDSRFGQEQFF.

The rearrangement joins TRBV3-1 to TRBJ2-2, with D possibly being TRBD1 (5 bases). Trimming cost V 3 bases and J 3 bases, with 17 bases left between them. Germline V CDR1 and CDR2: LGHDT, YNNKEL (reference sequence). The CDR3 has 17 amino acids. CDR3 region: CASSHGPTDLYTGELFF. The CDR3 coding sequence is TGTGCCAGCAGCCACGGCCCGACAGACTTGTACACCGGGGAGCTGTTTTTT.

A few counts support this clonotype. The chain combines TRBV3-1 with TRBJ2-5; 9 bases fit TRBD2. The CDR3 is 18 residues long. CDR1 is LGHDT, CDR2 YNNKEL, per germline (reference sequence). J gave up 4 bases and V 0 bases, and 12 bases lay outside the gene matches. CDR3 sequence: CASSQDFPGLAERETQYF. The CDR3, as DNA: TGTGCCAGCAGCCAAGACTTCCCGGGACTAGCTGAGAGAGAGACCCAGTACTTC.

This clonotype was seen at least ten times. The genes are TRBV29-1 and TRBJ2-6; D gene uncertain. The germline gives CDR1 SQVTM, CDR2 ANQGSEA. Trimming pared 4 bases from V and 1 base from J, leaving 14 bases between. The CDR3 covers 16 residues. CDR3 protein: CSVVHYQRSGANVLTF. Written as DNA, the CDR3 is TGCAGCGTTGTTCATTATCAGAGATCTGGGGCCAACGTCCTGACTTTC.

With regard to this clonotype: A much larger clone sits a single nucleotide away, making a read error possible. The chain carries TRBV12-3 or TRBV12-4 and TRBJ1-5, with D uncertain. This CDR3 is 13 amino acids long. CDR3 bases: TGTGCCGGCAGTTTAAGTATTTATCAGCCCCAGCATTTT. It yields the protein CAGSLSIYQPQHF.

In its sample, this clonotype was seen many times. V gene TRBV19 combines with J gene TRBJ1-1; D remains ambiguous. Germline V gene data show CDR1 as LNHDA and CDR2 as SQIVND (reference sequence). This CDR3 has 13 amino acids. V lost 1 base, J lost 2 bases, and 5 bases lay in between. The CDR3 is CASSIGINTEAFF. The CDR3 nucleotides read TGTGCCAGTAGTATAGGTATCAACACTGAAGCTTTCTTT.